Presented here are 22 T cell receptor beta chains from one specimen sequenced in a study of TIL therapy for anti-PD-1-resistant metastatic lung cancer. The libraries were made with immunoSEQ v3. This table comes from immunoSEQ multiplex PCR, and its TCRdb copy is limited to in-frame clones, with some not included. The table has about 59,000 clones, around 67% seen once. Time point: pre-treatment sample, taken before nivolumab and TIL therapy. Here the sequenced sample was blood, taken at baseline. Receptors were obtained from a person between 25 and 79 years old with non-small cell lung cancer.

The chain recombines TRBV6-6 with TRBJ2-5; D is ambiguous. Germline lookup yields CDR1 MNHNY and CDR2 SVGAGI (reference sequence). V was trimmed by 3 bases and J by 4 bases, leaving 6 bases between them. The CDR3 covers 12 residues. CDR3 region: CASSYWGETQYF. CDR3 bases: TGTGCCAGCAGTTATTGGGGAGAGACCCAGTACTTC.

The chain is built from TRBV5-4 and TRBJ2-7, with D possibly TRBD1 on 5 matching bases. Trimming stripped 4 bases from V and 3 bases from J, with 17 bases between. This CDR3 region has 15 residues. Germline V gene sequence: CDR1 SGHNT, CDR2 YYREEE (reference sequence). CDR3 protein: CASSEQADSFYEQYF. Here the CDR3 DNA reads TGTGCCAGCAGCGAACAAGCCGACAGCTTCTACGAGCAGTACTTC.

In DNA form, the CDR3 reads TGTGCCAGCAGCTGGGGAGCGACAGATACGCAGTATTTT. It encodes CASSWGATDTQYF. The chain carries TRBV7-3 and TRBJ2-3; D possibly corresponds to TRBD2 (5 bases). Germline CDR1 is SGHTA and CDR2 is FQGTGA. V was pared by 4 bases and J by 3 bases, with 8 bases between. This CDR3 has 13 residues.

This sequence joins TRBV2 and TRBJ2-7; 8 positions agree with TRBD2. The CDR3 extends over 15 amino acids. V dropped 8 bases and J dropped 0; count of bases not matched to a gene: 9. From germline, CDR1 is SNHLY and CDR2 FYNNEI. CDR3 sequence reads: CASGDGRASSYEQYF. CDR3 DNA: TGTGCCAGCGGGGACGGGAGGGCAAGCTCCTACGAGCAGTACTTC.

The chain uses TRBV6-6 and TRBJ2-7; no definite D call. Trimming took off 2 bases at V and 3 bases at J, with 8 bases between the two ends. Germline CDR1 reads MNHNY; CDR2 reads SVGAGI (reference sequence). The CDR3 spans 13 residues. CDR3 amino acids: CASSYNTYYEQYF. The CDR3 coding sequence is TGTGCCAGCAGTTACAACACTTACTACGAGCAGTACTTC.

The CDR3 loop is CASSRRDRGGYTF. CDR3 DNA: TGCGCCAGCAGCCGACGGGACAGGGGTGGCTACACCTTC. This chain links TRBV5-1 with TRBJ1-2; 10 bases fit TRBD1. The CDR3 has 13 residues. The junction had 4 bases not matched to a gene; V was cut back by 4 bases and J by 7 bases. Germline V gene data show CDR1 as SGHRS and CDR2 as YFSETQ.

The CDR3 DNA reads as TGTGCCAGCAGTGACAGGGGGCTAGGGAATCAGCCCCAGCATTTT. Protein: CASSDRGLGNQPQHF. The rearrangement joins TRBV6-1 to TRBJ1-5; 8 nucleotides match TRBD1. V lost 3 bases and J lost 4; bases outside the gene matches: 5. The length of the CDR3 is 15 residues. Per germline, CDR1 MNHNS and CDR2 SASEGT.

The J gene is TRBJ1-2, the V gene TRBV21-1. TRBV21-1 is described as a pseudogene. This CDR3 is built from 15 residues. This chain's CDR3 is CASSNQGFENYGYTF. The DNA of the CDR3 is TGTGCCAGCAGCAATCAAGGGTTTGAGAATTATGGCTACACCTTC.

The rearrangement uses TRBV4-3 and TRBJ2-1; TRBD2 aligns across 13 bases. Germline V lookup: CDR1 LGHNA, CDR2 YSLEER. The V gene end was trimmed by 5 bases and the J gene end by 6 bases; junction bases not matched to a gene: 4. The CDR3 is 15 residues long. In nucleotides, the CDR3 is TGCGCCAGCAGCGCGGGACTAGCGGGATCCAATGAGCAGTTCTTC. It specifies CASSAGLAGSNEQFF.

This clone was recorded once. The CDR3 region is CASSPRQGTGANVLTF. CDR3 DNA: TGTGCCAGCAGCCCACGACAGGGAACTGGGGCCAACGTCCTGACTTTC. The chain uses TRBV11-2 and TRBJ2-6; 7 bases match TRBD1. The CDR3 totals 16 residues. Per germline, CDR1 SGHAT and CDR2 FQNNGV. J gave up 2 bases and V 5 bases, and 6 bases lay outside the gene matches.

The chain couples TRBV12-5 to TRBJ1-1, with no clear D. The CDR3 consists of 13 residues. V was shortened by 1 base and J by 8 bases, with 11 bases between the two germline ends. CDR1 is LGHNT, CDR2 FRNRAP, per germline. CDR3 loop: CASGLGRAREAFF. Written as DNA, the CDR3 is TGTGCTAGTGGTTTGGGTAGGGCCCGGGAAGCTTTCTTT.

The gene calls are TRBV6-4 and TRBJ2-2, with D tentatively TRBD2 (7 bases). Trimming took 3 bases from V and 0 from J, leaving 20 bases between them. The V gene's germline CDR1 is MRHNA and CDR2 SNTAGT. This CDR3 spans 19 amino acids. The CDR3 region has the DNA TGTGCCAGCAGTGATAAGGCGGATGGGGGGGCATCGAACACCGGGGAGCTGTTTTTT. Translating it yields CASSDKADGGASNTGELFF.

This chain uses TRBV7-9 with TRBJ2-5, with 10 bases matching TRBD1. Unmatched junction bases numbered 12, after V lost 6 bases and J lost 5 bases. Per germline, CDR1 SEHNR and CDR2 FQNEAQ (reference sequence). This CDR3 has 16 amino acids. CDR3 region: CASRQTWTGGEETQYF. Written as DNA, the CDR3 is TGTGCCAGCAGACAAACCTGGACAGGGGGTGAGGAGACCCAGTACTTC.

This clone has only a few counts. The chain is built from TRBV7-9 and TRBJ1-5; D is possibly TRBD1 (5 bases). There are 18 residues in the CDR3. Trimming left V 4 bases short and J 4 bases short, with 23 bases between. The germline gives CDR1 SEHNR, CDR2 FQNEAQ (reference sequence). As DNA, the CDR3 is TGTGCCAGCAGCTCGTCATCCGGTCGGGGGGGGAGTAATCAGCCCCAGCATTTT. This sequence encodes CASSSSSGRGGSNQPQHF.

The V gene is TRBV4-3, the J gene TRBJ1-5; D possibly corresponds to TRBD1 (5 bases). Trimming removed 1 base at V and 7 bases at J, with 11 bases between. The CDR3 length is 14 residues. CDR1 and CDR2 from the germline V gene are LGHNA and YSLEER. CDR3 amino acids: CASSQGGFGQPQHF. The CDR3 DNA follows: TGCGCCAGCAGCCAAGGGGGGTTTGGACAGCCCCAGCATTTT.

The chain is built from TRBV9 and TRBJ2-7; tentative D call: TRBD1 (6 bases). Trimming removed 0 bases from V and 5 bases from J, with 12 bases in between. The CDR3 covers 14 residues. CDR1 is SGDLS, CDR2 YYNGEE, per germline. For the CDR3, the DNA is TGTGCCAGCAGCGTAGGTTCACAGGGCAACGAGCAGTACTTC. Its protein product is CASSVGSQGNEQYF.

This chain links TRBV5-1 with TRBJ2-2; the D is unclear. Trimming stripped 0 bases from V and 4 bases from J, with 10 bases between. CDR3 length: 15 residues. Germline values: CDR1 SGHRS, CDR2 YFSETQ. The DNA for the CDR3 is TGCGCCAGCAGCTTGGATGGCAGAAGCACCGGGGAGCTGTTTTTT. Encoded protein: CASSLDGRSTGELFF.

This CDR3 is CASSSSGITAVFNEQFF. The CDR3 coding sequence is TGTGCCAGCAGCTCCTCTGGGATAACAGCCGTTTTCAATGAGCAGTTCTTC. The chain couples TRBV7-9 to TRBJ2-1; D is ambiguous. The CDR3 has 17 amino acids. The V gene lost 4 bases and the J gene lost 6 bases, with 22 bases spanning the gap. CDR1 and CDR2 (germline): SEHNR, FQNEAQ (reference sequence).

CDR3 in amino acids: CASSWGNEQFF. CDR3 DNA: TGTGCCAGCAGTTGGGGAAATGAGCAGTTCTTC. This chain connects TRBV6-1 to TRBJ2-1, with D unclear. Germline CDR1 reads MNHNS; CDR2 reads SASEGT. V was clipped by 5 bases and J by 7 bases, with 6 bases between them. This CDR3 has 11 amino acids.

The CDR3 region is CASSLGGQVNTEAFF. Here the CDR3 DNA reads TGTGCCAGCAGCTTAGGGGGACAGGTGAACACTGAAGCTTTCTTT. The V gene is TRBV13, the J gene TRBJ1-1, with TRBD1 matching over 8 bases. Germline V gives CDR1 PRHDT, CDR2 FYEKMQ (reference sequence). The CDR3 covers 15 residues. V trimming: 0 bases; J trimming: 0 bases; junction bases outside the gene matches: 0.

The rearrangement joins TRBV28 to TRBJ1-4; 8 positions agree with TRBD1. V was clipped by 6 bases and J by 7 bases; unmatched bases: 7. CDR1 and CDR2 (germline): MDHEN, SYDVKM. CDR3 size: 14 residues. The CDR3, as DNA: TGTGCCAGCAGCCTTGGACAGGGTCGTGAAAAACTGTTTTTT. Protein sequence: CASSLGQGREKLFF.

This chain uses TRBV28 with TRBJ2-1, with 9 nucleotides matching TRBD1. This CDR3 is 17 amino acids long. Trimming took 11 bases from V and 0 from J; bases not matched to a gene: 14. Germline lookup yields CDR1 MDHEN and CDR2 SYDVKM. The CDR3 sequence is CASRQDRGLVSYNEQFF. In nucleotides, the CDR3 is TGTGCCTCCAGGCAGGACAGGGGTCTTGTCTCCTACAATGAGCAGTTCTTC.